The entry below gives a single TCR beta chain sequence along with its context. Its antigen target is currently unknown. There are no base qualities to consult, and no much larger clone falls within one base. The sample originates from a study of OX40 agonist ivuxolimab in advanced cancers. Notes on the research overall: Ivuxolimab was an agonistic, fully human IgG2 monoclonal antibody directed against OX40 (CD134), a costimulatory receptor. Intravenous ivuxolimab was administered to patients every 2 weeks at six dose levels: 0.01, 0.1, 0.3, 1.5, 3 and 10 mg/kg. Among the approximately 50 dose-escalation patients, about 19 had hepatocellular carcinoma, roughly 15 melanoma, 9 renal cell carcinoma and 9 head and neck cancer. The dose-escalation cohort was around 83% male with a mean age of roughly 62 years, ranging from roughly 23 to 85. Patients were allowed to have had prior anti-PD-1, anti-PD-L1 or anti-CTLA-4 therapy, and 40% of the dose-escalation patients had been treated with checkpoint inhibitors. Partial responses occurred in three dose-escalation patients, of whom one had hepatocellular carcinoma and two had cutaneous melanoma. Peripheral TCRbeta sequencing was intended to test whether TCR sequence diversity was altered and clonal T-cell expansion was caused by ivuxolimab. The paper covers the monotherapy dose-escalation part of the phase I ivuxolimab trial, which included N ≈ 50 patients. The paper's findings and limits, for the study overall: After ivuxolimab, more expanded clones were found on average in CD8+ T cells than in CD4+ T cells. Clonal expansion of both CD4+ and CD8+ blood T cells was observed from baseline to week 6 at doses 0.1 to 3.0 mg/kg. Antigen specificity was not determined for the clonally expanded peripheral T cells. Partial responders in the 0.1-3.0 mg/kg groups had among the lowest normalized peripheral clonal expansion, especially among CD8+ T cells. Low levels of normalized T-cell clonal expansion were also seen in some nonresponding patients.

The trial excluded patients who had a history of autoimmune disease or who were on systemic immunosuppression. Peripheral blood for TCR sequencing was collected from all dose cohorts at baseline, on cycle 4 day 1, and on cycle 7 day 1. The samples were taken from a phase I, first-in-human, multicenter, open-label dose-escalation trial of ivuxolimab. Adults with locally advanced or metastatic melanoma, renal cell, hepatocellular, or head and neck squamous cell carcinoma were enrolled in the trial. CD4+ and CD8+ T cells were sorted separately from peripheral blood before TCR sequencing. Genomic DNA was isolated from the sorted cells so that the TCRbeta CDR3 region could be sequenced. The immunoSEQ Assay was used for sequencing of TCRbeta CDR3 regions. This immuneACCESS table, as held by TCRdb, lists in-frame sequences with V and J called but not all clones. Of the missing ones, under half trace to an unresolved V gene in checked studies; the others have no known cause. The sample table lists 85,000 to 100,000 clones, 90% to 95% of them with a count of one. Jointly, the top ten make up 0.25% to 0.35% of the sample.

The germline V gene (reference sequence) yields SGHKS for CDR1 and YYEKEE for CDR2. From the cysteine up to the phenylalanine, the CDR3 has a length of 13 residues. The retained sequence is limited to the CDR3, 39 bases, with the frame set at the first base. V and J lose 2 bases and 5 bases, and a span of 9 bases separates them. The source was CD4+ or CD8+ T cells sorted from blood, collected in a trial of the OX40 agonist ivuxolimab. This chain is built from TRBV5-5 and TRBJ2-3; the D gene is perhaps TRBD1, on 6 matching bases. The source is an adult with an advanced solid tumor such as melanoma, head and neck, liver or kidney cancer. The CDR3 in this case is CASSLDRQDTQYF. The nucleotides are TGTGCCAGCAGCTTAGACAGGCAAGATACGCAGTATTTT.